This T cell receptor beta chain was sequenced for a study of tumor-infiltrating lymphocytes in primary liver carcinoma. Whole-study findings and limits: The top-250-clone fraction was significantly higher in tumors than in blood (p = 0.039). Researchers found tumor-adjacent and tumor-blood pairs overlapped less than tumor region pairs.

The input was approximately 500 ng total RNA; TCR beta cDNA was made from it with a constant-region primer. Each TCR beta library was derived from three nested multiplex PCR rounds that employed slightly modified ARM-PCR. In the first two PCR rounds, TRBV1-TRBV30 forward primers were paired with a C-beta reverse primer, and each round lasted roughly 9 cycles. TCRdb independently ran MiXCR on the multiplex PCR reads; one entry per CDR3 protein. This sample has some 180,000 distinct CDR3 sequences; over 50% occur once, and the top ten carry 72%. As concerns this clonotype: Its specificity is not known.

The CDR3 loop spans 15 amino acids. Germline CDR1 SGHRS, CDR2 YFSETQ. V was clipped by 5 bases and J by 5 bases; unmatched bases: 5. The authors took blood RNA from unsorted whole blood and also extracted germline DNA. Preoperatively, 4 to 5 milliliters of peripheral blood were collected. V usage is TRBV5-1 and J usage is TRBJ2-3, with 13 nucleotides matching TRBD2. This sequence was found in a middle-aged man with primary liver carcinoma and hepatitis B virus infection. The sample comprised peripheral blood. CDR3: CASRRGLAGEDTQYF. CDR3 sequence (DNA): TGCGCCAGCAGACGAGGACTAGCGGGAGAAGATACGCAGTATTTT.